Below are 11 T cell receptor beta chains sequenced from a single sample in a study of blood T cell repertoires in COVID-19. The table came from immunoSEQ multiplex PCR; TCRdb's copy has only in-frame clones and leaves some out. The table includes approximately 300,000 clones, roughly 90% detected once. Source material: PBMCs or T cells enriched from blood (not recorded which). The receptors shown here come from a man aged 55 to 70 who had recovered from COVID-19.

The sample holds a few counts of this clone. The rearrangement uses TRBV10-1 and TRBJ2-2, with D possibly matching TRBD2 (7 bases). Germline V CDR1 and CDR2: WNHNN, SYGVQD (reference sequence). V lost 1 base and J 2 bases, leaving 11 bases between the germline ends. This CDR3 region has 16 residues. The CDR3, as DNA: TGCGCCAGCAGTGAGTGGGGGGGGCCCAACACCGGGGAGCTGTTTTTT. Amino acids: CASSEWGGPNTGELFF.

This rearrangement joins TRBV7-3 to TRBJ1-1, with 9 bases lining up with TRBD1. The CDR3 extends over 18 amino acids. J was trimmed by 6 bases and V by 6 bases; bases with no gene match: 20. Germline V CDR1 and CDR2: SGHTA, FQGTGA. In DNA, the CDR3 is TGTGCCAGCAGTCCCACCCTCCCGGGACAGGGTGGGTTCGCTGAAGCTTTCTTT. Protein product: CASSPTLPGQGGFAEAFF. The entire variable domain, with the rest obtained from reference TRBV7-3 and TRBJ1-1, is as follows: GAGVSQTPSNKVTEKGKYVELRCDPISGHTALYWYRQSLGQGPEFLIYFQGTGAADDSGLPNDRFFAVRPEGSVSTLKIQRTERGDSAVYLCASSPTLPGQGGFAEAFFGQGTRLTVV.

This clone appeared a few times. CDR3 loop: CASSPPGAGHTEAFF. CDR3 coding DNA: TGTGCCAGCTCACCACCGGGGGCAGGCCACACTGAAGCTTTCTTT. The chain couples TRBV18 to TRBJ1-1, with D possibly TRBD1 on 6 matching bases. Germline V CDR1 and CDR2: KGHSH, LQKENI. The CDR3 spans 15 residues. The V and J ends lost 0 bases and 3 bases respectively, with 11 bases between them.

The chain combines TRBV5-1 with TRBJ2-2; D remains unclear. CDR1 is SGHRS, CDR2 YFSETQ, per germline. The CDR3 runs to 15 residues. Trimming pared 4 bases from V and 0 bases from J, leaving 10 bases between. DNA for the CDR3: TGCGCCAGCAGCAGACAAGACCCGAACACCGGGGAGCTGTTTTTT. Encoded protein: CASSRQDPNTGELFF.

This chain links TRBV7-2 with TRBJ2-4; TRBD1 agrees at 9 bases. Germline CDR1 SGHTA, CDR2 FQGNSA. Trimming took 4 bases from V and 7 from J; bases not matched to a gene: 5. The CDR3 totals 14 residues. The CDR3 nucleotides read TGTGCCAGCAGCTATACAGGGGGCAAGAACATTCAGTACTTC. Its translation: CASSYTGGKNIQYF.

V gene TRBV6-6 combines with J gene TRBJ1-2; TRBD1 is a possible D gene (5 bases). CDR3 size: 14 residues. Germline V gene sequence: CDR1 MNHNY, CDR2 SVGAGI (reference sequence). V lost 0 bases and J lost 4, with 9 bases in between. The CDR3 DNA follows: TGTGCCAGCAGTTACTCGCAGGGTACCTATGGCTACACCTTC. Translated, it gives CASSYSQGTYGYTF.

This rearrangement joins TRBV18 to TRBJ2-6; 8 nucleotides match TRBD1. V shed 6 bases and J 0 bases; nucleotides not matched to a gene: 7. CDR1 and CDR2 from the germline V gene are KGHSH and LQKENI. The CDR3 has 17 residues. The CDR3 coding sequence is TGTGCCAGCTCCGCAAGACAGGGGAACTCTGGGGCCAACGTCCTGACTTTC. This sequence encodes CASSARQGNSGANVLTF.

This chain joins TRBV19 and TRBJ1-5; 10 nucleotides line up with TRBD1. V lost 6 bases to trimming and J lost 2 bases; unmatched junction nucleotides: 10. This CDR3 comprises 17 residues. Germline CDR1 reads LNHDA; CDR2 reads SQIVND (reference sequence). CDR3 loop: CASRARGTGAGNQPQHF. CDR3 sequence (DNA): TGTGCCAGTAGGGCCCGGGGGACAGGGGCTGGCAATCAGCCCCAGCATTTT.

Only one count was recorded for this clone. CDR3 in amino acids: CATSDEASTDTQYF. The CDR3, as DNA: TGTGCCACCAGTGATGAAGCTAGCACAGATACGCAGTATTTT. V usage is TRBV24-1 and J usage is TRBJ2-3; D unclear. Trimming shortened V by 3 bases and J by 0 bases, and 6 bases separated the two germline ends. The CDR3 has 14 amino acids. The germline gives CDR1 KGHDR, CDR2 SFDVKD.

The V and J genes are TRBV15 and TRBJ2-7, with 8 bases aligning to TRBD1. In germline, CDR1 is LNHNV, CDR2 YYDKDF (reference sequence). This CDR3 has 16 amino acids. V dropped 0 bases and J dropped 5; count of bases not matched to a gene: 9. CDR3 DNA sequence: TGTGCCACCAGCAGAGAAAGGACAGGGTCTTTCCACGAGCAGTACTTC. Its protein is CATSRERTGSFHEQYF.

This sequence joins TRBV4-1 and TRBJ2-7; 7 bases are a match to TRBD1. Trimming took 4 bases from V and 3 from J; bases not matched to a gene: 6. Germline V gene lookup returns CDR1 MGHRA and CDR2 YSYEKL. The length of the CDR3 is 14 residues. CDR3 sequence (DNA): TGCGCCAGCAGCCTGACAGGGTATCTCTACGAGCAGTACTTC. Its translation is CASSLTGYLYEQYF.